Listed below are T cell receptor beta chains from one sample, sequenced in a study of control samples from healthy donors and cancer patients. Sequencing was performed with immunoSEQ multiplex PCR; in TCRdb, only in-frame clones are kept and a portion is missing. The data show roughly 80,000 clones, about 90% seen once. Sequenced material: blood. The origin of the receptors is a man aged 50 or older in good health. Both conserved end residues are part of each CDR3. A D gene is named only where the DNA matches it firmly. Clone sizes are given selectively: once, few, many, or a class where the clone is expanded.

.	TRBV30	.	TRBJ1-6	CAWSARGTVALHF	TGTGCCTGGAGTGCCCGGGGAACTGTGGCCCTCCACTTT
.	TRBV3-1/TRBV3-2	.	TRBJ2-7	CASSPSTVSYEQYF	TGTGCCAGCAGCCCGTCGACAGTTTCCTACGAGCAGTACTTC
once	TRBV7-9	.	TRBJ1-2	CASSLEGVGYGYTF	TGTGCCAGCAGCTTAGAGGGGGTTGGGTATGGCTACACCTTC
.	TRBV4-1	.	TRBJ2-3	CASSRGTDTQYF	TGCGCCAGCAGCCGTGGGACAGATACGCAGTATTTT
once	TRBV13	.	TRBJ2-7	CASSFGENYEQYF	TGTGCCAGCAGTTTCGGGGAAAACTACGAGCAGTACTTC
.	TRBV5-1	TRBD2	TRBJ2-3	CASSAGGPVDTQYF	TGCGCCAGCTCCGCGGGGGGGCCGGTGGATACGCAGTATTTT
few	TRBV3-1/TRBV3-2	.	TRBJ1-3	CASSQPRMIGNTIYF	TGTGCCAGCAGCCAGCCCCGGATGATAGGAAACACCATATATTTT
.	TRBV19	.	TRBJ1-4	CASGDTGSNEKLFF	TGTGCCTCCGGAGACACAGGTTCTAATGAAAAACTGTTTTTT
.	TRBV6-4	TRBD2	TRBJ2-2	CASGDSGGNTGELFF	TGTGCCAGCGGTGATAGCGGGGGCAACACCGGGGAGCTGTTTTTT
.	TRBV24-1	TRBD1	TRBJ2-7	CATSAWGQGANEQYF	TGTGCCACCAGTGCCTGGGGACAGGGGGCTAACGAGCAGTACTTC
.	TRBV6-2/TRBV6-3	.	TRBJ2-1	CASSFPAAGTRSYNEQFF	TGTGCCAGCAGTTTCCCAGCAGCCGGGACGCGCTCCTACAATGAGCAGTTCTTC
.	TRBV5-1	TRBD1	TRBJ1-1	CASSLAIPDRDLENTEAFF	TGCGCCAGCAGCTTGGCCATCCCAGACAGGGACCTTGAGAACACTGAAGCTTTCTTT
.	TRBV5-8	.	TRBJ1-3	CASSLRGSSGNTIYF	TGTGCCAGCAGCTTGCGGGGCAGCTCTGGAAACACCATATATTTT
.	TRBV9	.	TRBJ1-3	CASSVGGVRSGNTIYF	TGTGCCAGCAGCGTAGGAGGGGTGCGCTCTGGAAACACCATATATTTT
.	TRBV6-2/TRBV6-3	.	TRBJ2-5	CASSYSTRGKYF	TGTGCCAGCAGTTACTCGACTAGGGGCAAGTACTTC
.	TRBV29-1	TRBD2	TRBJ2-3	CSLDRGGTDTQYF	TGCAGCCTCGACCGGGGGGGCACAGATACGCAGTATTTT
once	TRBV7-8	.	TRBJ1-1	CASSSTMNTEAFF	TGTGCCAGTTCGTCCACCATGAACACTGAAGCTTTCTTT
.	TRBV5-4	TRBD1	TRBJ1-6	CASSSSGTAIYNSPLHF	TGTGCCAGCAGCTCTTCCGGGACAGCAATCTATAATTCACCCCTCCACTTT
.	TRBV7-8	.	TRBJ1-1	CASSSSTVTEAFF	TGTGCCAGCAGCTCCTCGACAGTCACTGAAGCTTTCTTT
.	TRBV5-1	.	TRBJ2-3	CASSLGATSTDTQYF	TGCGCCAGCAGCTTGGGAGCCACCAGCACAGATACGCAGTATTTT
.	TRBV9	.	TRBJ1-5	CAGGVKQPQHF	TGTGCCGGAGGGGTTAAGCAGCCCCAGCATTTT
.	TRBV7-6	.	TRBJ1-3	CASGGSGNTIYF	TGTGCCAGTGGCGGCTCTGGAAACACCATATATTTT
.	TRBV12-3/TRBV12-4	TRBD1	TRBJ1-2	CASSPGGGYTF	TGTGCCAGCAGTCCAGGGGGTGGCTACACCTTC
.	TRBV10-3	TRBD2	TRBJ2-1	CAISGTSSGGANEQFF	TGTGCCATCAGTGGGACTTCTAGCGGGGGGGCCAATGAGCAGTTCTTC
.	TRBV6-6	TRBD1	TRBJ1-1	CASSLSRRGRPLNTEAFF	TGTGCCAGCAGTCTTTCGCGCAGGGGGCGACCCCTGAACACTGAAGCTTTCTTT
.	TRBV25-1	.	TRBJ1-1	CASRRLDAEAFF	TGTGCCAGCAGGAGGTTAGACGCTGAAGCTTTCTTT
.	TRBV27	TRBD1	TRBJ1-5	CASRGTGANQPQHF	TGTGCCAGCAGGGGGACAGGGGCTAATCAGCCCCAGCATTTT
.	TRBV7-3	TRBD1	TRBJ1-3	CASSQQGTGGNTIYF	TGTGCCAGCAGCCAACAGGGGACCGGTGGAAACACCATATATTTT
.	TRBV5-5	TRBD1	TRBJ2-6	CASSLRDRGAPGANVLTF	TGTGCCAGCAGCCTACGGGACAGGGGAGCTCCTGGGGCCAACGTCCTGACTTTC
.	TRBV5-4	TRBD1	TRBJ1-1	CASSTARGPNTEAFF	TGTGCCAGCAGCACCGCCAGGGGGCCGAACACTGAAGCTTTCTTT
.	TRBV9	.	TRBJ1-2	CASSVGPQGQGVTF	TGTGCCAGCAGCGTAGGGCCGCAAGGGCAGGGAGTCACCTTC
.	TRBV29-1	.	TRBJ2-4	CSVRTGRDIQYF	TGCAGCGTTCGGACGGGGAGAGACATTCAGTACTTC
.	TRBV19	.	TRBJ2-1	CASSMIGNNEQFF	TGTGCCAGTAGTATGATAGGGAACAATGAGCAGTTCTTC
.	TRBV6-5	.	TRBJ1-5	CASSSGTLGNQPQHF	TGTGCCAGCAGTTCCGGGACTCTTGGGAATCAGCCCCAGCATTTT
.	TRBV4-1	.	TRBJ2-1	CASSQEGSGRDNEQFF	TGCGCCAGCAGCCAAGAAGGTAGCGGAAGAGACAATGAGCAGTTCTTC
.	TRBV28	.	TRBJ2-2	CASRRANTGELFF	TGTGCCAGCAGGAGAGCGAACACCGGGGAGCTGTTTTTT
.	TRBV4-1	.	TRBJ2-5	CASSLLGIGETQYF	TGCGCCAGCAGCCTGCTGGGGATAGGAGAGACCCAGTACTTC
.	TRBV15	.	TRBJ2-7	CATSRDLGGRINEQYF	TGTGCCACCAGCAGAGATCTGGGGGGGCGCATCAACGAGCAGTACTTC
.	TRBV10-3	.	TRBJ2-2	CAIRSATGELFF	TGTGCCATCAGATCGGCCACCGGGGAGCTGTTTTTT
once	TRBV2	.	TRBJ1-5	CASKNRVDNQPQHF	TGTGCCAGCAAGAACAGGGTAGATAATCAGCCCCAGCATTTT
.	TRBV5-1	.	TRBJ1-3	CASSLAPGAANTIYF	TGCGCCAGCAGCTTGGCGCCAGGGGCAGCTAACACCATATATTTT
.	TRBV7-7	.	TRBJ1-6	CASSPVKGSPLHF	TGTGCCAGCAGCCCTGTTAAAGGGTCACCCCTCCACTTT
.	TRBV7-3	TRBD1	TRBJ2-1	CASSSRTGVNEQFF	TGTGCCAGCAGCTCCAGGACAGGGGTCAATGAGCAGTTCTTC
once	TRBV2	TRBD1	TRBJ1-2	CASSEMDRGYGYTF	TGTGCCAGCAGTGAAATGGACAGGGGATATGGCTACACCTTC
.	TRBV10-3	.	TRBJ1-5	CAISGGYSNQPQHF	TGTGCCATCAGTGGGGGGTATAGCAATCAGCCCCAGCATTTT
.	TRBV19	.	TRBJ1-5	CASSVRGKRGGNQPQHF	TGTGCCAGTAGTGTCCGGGGCAAAAGAGGGGGCAATCAGCCCCAGCATTTT
.	TRBV19	.	TRBJ2-3	CASSPAGSDLDTQYF	TGTGCCAGTAGTCCCGCTGGTAGTGACCTGGATACGCAGTATTTT
.	TRBV5-4	.	TRBJ1-4	CASSFDGGANEKLFF	TGTGCCAGCAGCTTCGACGGAGGGGCTAATGAAAAACTGTTTTTT
.	TRBV6-5	TRBD2	TRBJ2-2	CASSLAGGYSGELFF	TGTGCCAGCAGTCTAGCGGGGGGGTATTCCGGGGAGCTGTTTTTT
.	TRBV5-1	TRBD1	TRBJ1-5	CASSPTQGVNQPQHF	TGCGCCAGCAGCCCCACCCAGGGGGTCAATCAGCCCCAGCATTTT
.	TRBV9	TRBD1	TRBJ2-5	CASSVGSPQGALAEETQYF	TGTGCCAGCAGCGTAGGGTCGCCCCAGGGGGCGTTGGCCGAAGAGACCCAGTACTTC
.	TRBV7-9	TRBD1	TRBJ2-7	CASSLWDSSYEQYF	TGTGCCAGCAGCCTTTGGGACAGCTCCTACGAGCAGTACTTC